This T cell receptor (beta chain) was recorded in a study of cytomegalovirus exposure and HLA in healthy donors. General observations from the study: Later, an analysis found that common viral pathogens appeared to be linked with several of the most significant clusters. The likely explanation for a cluster of highly shared sequence variants was sequencing artifact.

PCR primers comprised 60 Vbeta and 13 Jbeta primers. The table came from immunoSEQ multiplex PCR; TCRdb's copy has only in-frame clones and leaves some out. In the table there are 200,000 or so clones, 75% to 80% of which are singletons. This clone has a handful of counts. Its specificity is not known. The receptor was isolated from a woman aged 30 to 39 in good health and CMV-seropositive. Sequencing was carried out using PBMCs.

The CDR3 sequence: CSARRADTQYF. CDR3 coding DNA: TGCAGTGCTAGGCGCGCAGATACGCAGTATTTT. The chain employs TRBV20-1 and TRBJ2-3; unclear D gene. The CDR3 is made up of 11 amino acids. V was cut by 3 bases and J by 4 bases, with 5 bases left in between. Germline V gene data show CDR1 as DFQATT and CDR2 as SNEGSKA (reference sequence).